Below, 17 T cell receptor beta chains from the same sample are listed, as sequenced in a study of T-cell reconstitution after alpha-beta-depleted transplantation in children. Unique molecular identifiers were incorporated during preparation of the TCRbeta library. TCRdb analysed the PCR reads with MiXCR anew, one entry per CDR3 protein. The sample lists roughly 310,000 distinct CDR3 sequences; approximately 20% were seen once. This material consisted of PBMCs, mostly from graft donor cells, taken 180 days after TCRalphabeta/CD19-depleted stem cell transplant. Receptors originate from a male patient younger than 18 who had a stem cell transplant for acute lymphoblastic leukemia, so the T cells may come from the graft donor.

A single count supports this clonotype. The V call is TRBV27, the J call TRBJ2-7; D assignment may be TRBD1 or TRBD2 (5 bases each). V shed 8 bases and J shed 5 bases, with 19 bases lying between them. The V gene's germline CDR1 is MNHEY and CDR2 SMNVEV (reference sequence). The CDR3 contains 14 residues. The CDR3 bases are TGTGCCAGCTCGTTGGCAGGGAGTAGTAACGAGCAGTACTTC. Translated: CASSLAGSSNEQYF.

This clonotype turned up a few times. The chain joins TRBV12-3 or TRBV12-4 to TRBJ2-2, with no clear D. Trimming left V 11 bases short and J 0 bases short, with 10 bases between. The CDR3 covers 13 residues. The CDR3 region has the DNA TGTGCCCAGACACCCTCGAACACCGGGGAGCTGTTTTTT. This sequence encodes CAQTPSNTGELFF.

This rearrangement joins TRBV5-1 to TRBJ1-2, with 12 positions matching TRBD1. Germline lookup yields CDR1 SGHRS and CDR2 YFSETQ. V dropped 3 bases and J dropped 3; count of bases not matched to a gene: 3. The CDR3 has 15 amino acids. This chain's CDR3 is CASSSGTGGDYGYTF. The CDR3 region has the DNA TGCGCCAGCAGCTCCGGGACAGGGGGCGACTATGGCTACACCTTC.

A few counts support this clonotype. This sequence joins TRBV21-1 and TRBJ2-1; whether TRBD2, the table's D call, matches the DNA was not checked. TRBV21-1 is flagged as a pseudogene. The CDR3 spans 19 residues. The CDR3 protein is CASSKRGEVLLRSYNEQFF. CDR3 bases: TGTGCCAGCAGCAAACGAGGGGAGGTTCTCCTTAGATCCTACAATGAGCAGTTCTTC.

The rearrangement links TRBV24-1 to TRBJ2-1; TRBD1 is a possible D gene (5 bases). Germline V gives CDR1 KGHDR, CDR2 SFDVKD. The CDR3 loop spans 16 amino acids. V was shortened by 0 bases and J by 1 base, with 9 bases between the two germline ends. The CDR3 loop is CATSDLGASSYNEQFF. In nucleotides, the CDR3 is TGTGCCACCAGTGATTTGGGGGCTAGTTCCTACAATGAGCAGTTCTTC.

This clonotype was recorded once. The chain has TRBV7-2 and TRBJ2-4, with a tentative D call TRBD2 (7 bases). V lost 5 bases to trimming and J lost 1 base, with 15 bases between them. The CDR3 length is 16 residues. Germline CDR1 reads SGHTA; CDR2 reads FQGNSA. CDR3 amino acids: CASSRQAGGAKNIQYF. CDR3 bases: TGTGCCAGCAGCCGACAGGCCGGGGGGGCCAAAAACATTCAGTACTTC.

V and J are TRBV11-2 and TRBJ2-5; D unresolved. V was trimmed by 5 bases and J by 10 bases, leaving 14 bases between them. The CDR3 is 12 residues long. The germline V gene encodes CDR1 SGHAT and CDR2 FQNNGV. CDR3 loop: CASSLRVRIQYF. CDR3 nucleotides: TGTGCCAGCAGCCTACGAGTAAGAATCCAGTACTTC.

This clonotype was seen a handful of times. The chain uses TRBV9 and TRBJ1-5; D might be TRBD1 (6 bases). The CDR3 covers 15 residues. Trimming removed 0 bases at V and 1 base at J, with 8 bases between. The germline gives CDR1 SGDLS, CDR2 YYNGEE. The chain's CDR3 is CASSVEGGSNQPQHF. The DNA for the CDR3 is TGTGCCAGCAGCGTAGAGGGGGGAAGCAATCAGCCCCAGCATTTT. The full variable domain, with the rest looked up from reference TRBV9 and TRBJ1-5, is DSGVTQTPKHLITATGQRVTLRCSPRSGDLSVYWYQQSLDQGLQFLIQYYNGEERAKGNILERFSAQQFPDLHSELNLSSLELGDSALYFCASSVEGGSNQPQHFGDGTRLSIL.

J is TRBJ2-1 and V is TRBV12-3 or TRBV12-4, with TRBD1 matching over 9 bases. CDR3 length equals 15 residues. V gave up 7 bases and J gave up 5 bases; unmatched junction bases: 9. In DNA, the CDR3 is TGTGCCAGCACTAATTCCGGGACAGGGAACAATGAGCAGTTCTTC. Protein sequence: CASTNSGTGNNEQFF.

This clonotype was found many times. The CDR3 reads CASSPGADTQYF. For the CDR3, the DNA is TGCGCCAGCAGCCCGGGCGCGGATACGCAGTATTTT. The chain is built from TRBV5-1 and TRBJ2-3; D unclear. This CDR3 has 12 residues. CDR1 is SGHRS and CDR2 is YFSETQ in the germline V gene. V lost 4 bases to trimming and J lost 6 bases, with 9 bases between them.

A few counts support this clonotype. The chain joins TRBV5-1 to TRBJ1-1; 8 bases agree with TRBD1. The CDR3 is 14 residues long. Germline V gene sequence: CDR1 SGHRS, CDR2 YFSETQ. V lost 3 bases and J lost 2; bases outside the gene matches: 3. The CDR3 sequence is CASSYGQGNTEAFF. In nucleotides, the CDR3 is TGCGCCAGCAGCTATGGACAGGGAAACACTGAAGCTTTCTTT.

This clonotype has just a few counts. This chain uses TRBV11-3 with TRBJ2-1; D call uncertain. There are 14 residues in the CDR3. CDR1 is SGHNT and CDR2 is YENEEA in the germline V gene. The V gene lost 1 base and the J gene lost 5 bases, with 9 bases spanning the gap. CDR3 amino acids: CASSLGPGHNEQFF. The CDR3 DNA reads as TGTGCCAGCAGCTTAGGTCCGGGTCACAATGAGCAGTTCTTC.

This clonotype was detected a few times. CDR3 DNA sequence: TGTGCCATCAGTGAGCCGCGGGCGGGCCTTTGGAATTCACCCCTCCACTTT. Translating gives CAISEPRAGLWNSPLHF. This chain connects TRBV10-3 to TRBJ1-6; unclear D gene. This CDR3 is built from 17 residues. Germline values: CDR1 ENHRY, CDR2 SYGVKD. The V end lost 2 bases, the J end lost 7 bases, and 18 bases lay between the germline ends.

The table lists this clonotype with a few counts. V gene TRBV7-3 combines with J gene TRBJ2-2; D perhaps matches TRBD2 (5 bases). From germline, CDR1 is SGHTA and CDR2 FQGTGA. V dropped 3 bases and J dropped 7 bases, with 15 bases sitting between them. The CDR3 spans 15 residues. For the CDR3, the DNA is TGTGCCAGCAGCTTCTCGACGGGAATAGGCGGGGAGCTGTTTTTT. This gives the protein CASSFSTGIGGELFF.

The chain links TRBV12-3 or TRBV12-4 to TRBJ1-6; tentative D call: TRBD1 (5 bases). CDR3 length: 15 residues. The germline V and J ends were trimmed by 4 bases and 13 bases, with 20 bases remaining between them. The CDR3 DNA reads as TGTGCCAGCAGTTCCCATGCCCTCGGGGGTGGTCCCCTCCACTTT. Translation gives CASSSHALGGGPLHF.

This clonotype was counted a few times. The chain is built from TRBV4-1 and TRBJ2-1, with TRBD2 identical over 14 bases. V was pared by 7 bases and J by 4 bases, with 15 bases of the junction left unmatched. Germline V gene sequence: CDR1 MGHRA, CDR2 YSYEKL. The CDR3 loop spans 19 amino acids. The CDR3 coding sequence is TGCGCCAGCACGAATTTAGGGACTAGCGGGAGATCGGGGTACAATGAGCAGTTCTTC. It is translated as CASTNLGTSGRSGYNEQFF.

This clonotype was seen more than once but under ten times. The chain uses TRBV5-1 and TRBJ2-1; 14 nucleotides agree with TRBD2. J was trimmed by 4 bases and V by 4 bases; bases with no gene match: 4. The CDR3 is made up of 16 amino acids. Germline CDR1 reads SGHRS; CDR2 reads YFSETQ. The CDR3 nucleotides are TGCGCCAGCAGCCCGGGACTAGCGGGAGCATACAATGAGCAGTTCTTC. This encodes CASSPGLAGAYNEQFF.